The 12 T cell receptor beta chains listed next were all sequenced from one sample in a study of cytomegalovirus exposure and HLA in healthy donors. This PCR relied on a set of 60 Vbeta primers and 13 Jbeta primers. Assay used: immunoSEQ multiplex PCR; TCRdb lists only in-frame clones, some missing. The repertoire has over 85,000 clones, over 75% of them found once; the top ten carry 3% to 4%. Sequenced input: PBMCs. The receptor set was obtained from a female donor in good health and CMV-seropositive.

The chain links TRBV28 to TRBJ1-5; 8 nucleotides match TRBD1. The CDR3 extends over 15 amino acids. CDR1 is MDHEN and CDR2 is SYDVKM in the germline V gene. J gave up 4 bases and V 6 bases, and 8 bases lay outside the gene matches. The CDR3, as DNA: TGTGCCAGCAGCCCTCAGGGGGCGAATAATCAGCCCCAGCATTTT. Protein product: CASSPQGANNQPQHF.

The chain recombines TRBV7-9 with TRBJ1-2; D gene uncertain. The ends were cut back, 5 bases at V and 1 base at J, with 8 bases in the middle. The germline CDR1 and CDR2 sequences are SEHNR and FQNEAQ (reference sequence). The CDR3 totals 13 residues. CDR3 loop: CASSQTVNYGYTF. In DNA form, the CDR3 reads TGTGCCAGCAGCCAAACAGTTAACTATGGCTACACCTTC.

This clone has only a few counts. CDR3 protein: CASSPRPDSANEQYF. The CDR3 coding sequence is TGTGCCAGCAGCCCCCGCCCGGACAGTGCTAACGAGCAGTACTTC. This chain uses TRBV5-5 with TRBJ2-7; a weak D match, TRBD1 (6 bases). Germline lookup yields CDR1 SGHKS and CDR2 YYEKEE (reference sequence). CDR3 size: 15 residues. Trimming stripped 4 bases from V and 5 bases from J, with 19 bases between.

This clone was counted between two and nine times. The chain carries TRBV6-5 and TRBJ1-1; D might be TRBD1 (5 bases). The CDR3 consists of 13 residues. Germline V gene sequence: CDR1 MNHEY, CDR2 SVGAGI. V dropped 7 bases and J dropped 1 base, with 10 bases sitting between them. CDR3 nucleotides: TGTGCCAGCATCAGTGGGGCGAACACTGAAGCTTTCTTT. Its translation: CASISGANTEAFF.

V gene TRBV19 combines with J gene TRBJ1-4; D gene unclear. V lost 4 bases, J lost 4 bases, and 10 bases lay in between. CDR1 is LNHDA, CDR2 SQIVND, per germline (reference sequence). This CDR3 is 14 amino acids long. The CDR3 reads CASSTQYRNEKLFF. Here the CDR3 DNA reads TGTGCCAGTAGTACCCAGTACCGTAATGAAAAACTGTTTTTT.

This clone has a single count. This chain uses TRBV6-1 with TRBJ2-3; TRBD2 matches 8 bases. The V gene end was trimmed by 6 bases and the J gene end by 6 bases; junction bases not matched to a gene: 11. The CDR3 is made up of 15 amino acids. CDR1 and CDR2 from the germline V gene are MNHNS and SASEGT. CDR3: CASRILAGRLDTQYF. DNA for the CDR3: TGTGCCAGCAGAATCCTAGCGGGTAGGCTTGATACGCAGTATTTT.

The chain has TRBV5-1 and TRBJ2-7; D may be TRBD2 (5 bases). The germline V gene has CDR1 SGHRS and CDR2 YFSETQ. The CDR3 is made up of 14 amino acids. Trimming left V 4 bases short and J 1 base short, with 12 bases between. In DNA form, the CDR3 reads TGCGCCAGCAGCGAGGGAGAGCCTTCCTACGAGCAGTACTTC. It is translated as CASSEGEPSYEQYF.

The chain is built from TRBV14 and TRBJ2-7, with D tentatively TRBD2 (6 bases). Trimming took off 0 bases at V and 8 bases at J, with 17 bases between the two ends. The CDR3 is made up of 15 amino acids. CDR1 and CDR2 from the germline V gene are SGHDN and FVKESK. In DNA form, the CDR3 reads TGTGCCAGCAGCCAAGATATCGGACTACACCCCCAGCAGTACTTC. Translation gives CASSQDIGLHPQQYF.

The CDR3 loop is CASSILVIPPDTQYF. The CDR3 DNA is TGTGCCAGCTCAATACTAGTCATCCCACCAGATACGCAGTATTTT. This chain joins TRBV18 and TRBJ2-3; perhaps TRBD2 as D (5 bases). The CDR3 has 15 amino acids. V was trimmed by 5 bases and J by 4 bases, leaving 16 bases between them. Germline CDR1 is KGHSH and CDR2 is LQKENI. The whole variable domain, remainder taken from reference TRBV18 and TRBJ2-3, is NAGVMQNPRHLVRRRGQEARLRCSPMKGHSHVYWYRQLPEEGLKFMVYLQKENIIDESGMPKERFSAEFPKEGPSILRIQQVVRGDSAAYFCASSILVIPPDTQYFGPGTRLTVL.

The CDR3 bases are TGTGCCAGCAGCACCGGGACTAATGAGCAGTTCTTC. Translation gives CASSTGTNEQFF. This chain joins TRBV7-8 and TRBJ2-1; tentatively, D is TRBD2 (6 bases). This CDR3 region has 12 residues. Trimming stripped 5 bases from V and 7 bases from J, with 9 bases between. CDR1 is SGHVS, CDR2 FQNEAQ, per germline.

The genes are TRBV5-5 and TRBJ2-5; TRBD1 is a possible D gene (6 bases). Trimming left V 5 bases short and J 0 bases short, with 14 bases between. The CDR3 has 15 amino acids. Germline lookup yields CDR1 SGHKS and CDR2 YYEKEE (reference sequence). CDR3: CASSPPTGNQETQYF. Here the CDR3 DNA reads TGTGCCAGCAGTCCCCCGACAGGAAACCAAGAGACCCAGTACTTC.

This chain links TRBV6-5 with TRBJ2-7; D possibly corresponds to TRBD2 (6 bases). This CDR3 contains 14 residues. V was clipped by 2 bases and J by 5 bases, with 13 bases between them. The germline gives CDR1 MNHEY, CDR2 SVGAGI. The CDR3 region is CASSYRDFLNEQYF. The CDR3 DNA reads TGTGCCAGCAGTTACCGGGACTTCCTGAACGAGCAGTACTTC.